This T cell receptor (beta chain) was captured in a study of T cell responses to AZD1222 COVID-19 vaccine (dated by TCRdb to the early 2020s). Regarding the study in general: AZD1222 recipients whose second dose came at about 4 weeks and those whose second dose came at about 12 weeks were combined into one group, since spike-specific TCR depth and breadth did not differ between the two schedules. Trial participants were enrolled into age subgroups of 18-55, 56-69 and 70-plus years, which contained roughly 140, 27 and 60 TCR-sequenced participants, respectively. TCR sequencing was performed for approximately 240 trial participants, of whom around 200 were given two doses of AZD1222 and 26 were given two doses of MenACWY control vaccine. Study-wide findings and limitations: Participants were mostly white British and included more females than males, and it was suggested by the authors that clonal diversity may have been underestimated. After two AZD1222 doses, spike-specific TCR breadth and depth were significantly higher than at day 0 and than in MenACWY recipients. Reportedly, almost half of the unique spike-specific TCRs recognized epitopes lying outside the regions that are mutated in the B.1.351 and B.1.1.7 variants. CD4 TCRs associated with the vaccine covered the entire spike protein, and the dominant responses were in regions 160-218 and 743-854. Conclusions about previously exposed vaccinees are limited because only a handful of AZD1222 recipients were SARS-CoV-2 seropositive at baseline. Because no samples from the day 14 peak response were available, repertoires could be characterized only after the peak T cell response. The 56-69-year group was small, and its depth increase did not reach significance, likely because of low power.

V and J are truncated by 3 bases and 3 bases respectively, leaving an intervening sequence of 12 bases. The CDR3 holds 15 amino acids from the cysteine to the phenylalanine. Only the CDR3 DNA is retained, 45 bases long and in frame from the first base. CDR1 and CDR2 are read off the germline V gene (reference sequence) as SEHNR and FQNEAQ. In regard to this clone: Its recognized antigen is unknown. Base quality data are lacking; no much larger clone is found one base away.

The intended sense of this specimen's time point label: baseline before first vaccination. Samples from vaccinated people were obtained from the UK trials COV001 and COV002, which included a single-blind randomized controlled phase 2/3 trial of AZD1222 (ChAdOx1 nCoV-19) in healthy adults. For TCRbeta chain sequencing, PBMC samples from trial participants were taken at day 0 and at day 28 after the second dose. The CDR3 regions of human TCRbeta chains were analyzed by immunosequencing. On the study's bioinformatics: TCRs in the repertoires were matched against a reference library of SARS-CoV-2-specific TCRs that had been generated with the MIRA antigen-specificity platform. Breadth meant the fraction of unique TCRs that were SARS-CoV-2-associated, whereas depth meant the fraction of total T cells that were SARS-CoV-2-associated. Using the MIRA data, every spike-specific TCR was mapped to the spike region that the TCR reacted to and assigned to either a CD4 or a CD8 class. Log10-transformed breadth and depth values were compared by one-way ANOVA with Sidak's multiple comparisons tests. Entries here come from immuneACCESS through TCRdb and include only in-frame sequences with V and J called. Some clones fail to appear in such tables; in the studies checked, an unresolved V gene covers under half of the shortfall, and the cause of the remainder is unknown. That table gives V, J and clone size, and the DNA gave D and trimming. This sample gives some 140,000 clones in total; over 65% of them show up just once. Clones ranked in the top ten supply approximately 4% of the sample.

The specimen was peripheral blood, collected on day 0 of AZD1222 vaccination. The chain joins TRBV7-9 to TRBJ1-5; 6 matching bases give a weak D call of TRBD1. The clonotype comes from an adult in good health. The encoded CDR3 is CASSLSWTDNQPQHF. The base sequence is TGTGCCAGCAGCTTGAGCTGGACAGACAATCAGCCCCAGCATTTT.